These 29 T cell receptor beta chains came from one sample sequenced in a study of blood T cell repertoires in COVID-19. TCRdb's table, derived via immunoSEQ multiplex PCR, lists solely in-frame clones and lacks some. Among about 130,000 clones listed, roughly 72% were seen once. The sample was peripheral blood. The receptors derive from a man aged 60 to 69 with acute or convalescent COVID-19.

This clone appeared many times. This chain links TRBV7-9 with TRBJ1-1, with a possible D match to TRBD1 (5 bases). Germline V gives CDR1 SEHNR, CDR2 FQNEAQ (reference sequence). V lost 0 bases and J 1 base, leaving 9 bases between the germline ends. CDR3 length equals 15 residues. The CDR3, as DNA: TGTGCCAGCAGCTTAGCGCAAGGACAGAACACTGAAGCTTTCTTT. It is translated as CASSLAQGQNTEAFF.

V gene TRBV12-5 combines with J gene TRBJ2-3, with D possibly TRBD2 on 6 matching bases. Per germline, CDR1 LGHNT and CDR2 FRNRAP. The CDR3 consists of 15 residues. Trimming removed 1 base from V and 5 bases from J, with 13 bases in between. The CDR3 DNA is TGTGCTAGTGGTTTGGCTCCGGGGGTTGAAGATACGCAGTATTTT. Its protein is CASGLAPGVEDTQYF. The entire variable domain, with the rest obtained from reference TRBV12-5 and TRBJ2-3, is as follows: DARVTQTPRHKVTEMGQEVTMRCQPILGHNTVFWYRQTMMQGLELLAYFRNRAPLDDSGMPKDRFSAEMPDATLATLKIQPSEPRDSAVYFCASGLAPGVEDTQYFGPGTRLTVL.

The chain employs TRBV2 and TRBJ2-6, with D possibly TRBD2 on 6 matching bases. The CDR3 extends over 16 amino acids. Trimming took 8 bases from V and 0 from J, leaving 14 bases between them. Germline V gene data show CDR1 as SNHLY and CDR2 as FYNNEI. CDR3: CASLRDSNSGANVLTF. DNA of the CDR3: TGTGCCAGCTTGCGGGACTCTAACTCTGGGGCCAACGTCCTGACTTTC.

This rearrangement joins TRBV19 to TRBJ2-2; 7 bases line up with TRBD1. CDR3 length equals 16 residues. The V gene end was trimmed by 3 bases and the J gene end by 2 bases; junction bases not matched to a gene: 6. CDR1 and CDR2 from the germline V gene are LNHDA and SQIVND (reference sequence). In DNA form, the CDR3 reads TGTGCCAGTAGTATCCGACAGGGCTCCAACACCGGGGAGCTGTTTTTT. Its translation: CASSIRQGSNTGELFF.

The V gene is TRBV6-5, the J gene TRBJ1-1; 8 bases are shared with TRBD1. This CDR3 contains 14 residues. V lost 7 bases, J lost 9 bases, and 13 bases stayed unmatched. The germline V gene encodes CDR1 MNHEY and CDR2 SVGAGI. CDR3 sequence: CASTQGALGGKAFF. DNA for the CDR3: TGTGCCAGCACCCAGGGGGCGCTTGGGGGAAAAGCTTTCTTT.

V gene TRBV6-1 combines with J gene TRBJ2-3; D call uncertain. Germline V gives CDR1 MNHNS, CDR2 SASEGT. Between the trimmed V and J ends, which lost 1 base and 6 bases, there was a span of 11 bases. The CDR3 is made up of 14 amino acids. CDR3: CASSEGPGPDTQYF. The CDR3 DNA is TGTGCCAGCAGTGAAGGTCCAGGTCCCGATACGCAGTATTTT.

V and J are TRBV27 and TRBJ2-7; TRBD1 matches 8 bases. Germline CDR1 is MNHEY and CDR2 is SMNVEV (reference sequence). CDR3 size: 16 residues. V lost 1 base, J lost 2 bases, and 7 bases stayed unmatched. The CDR3 spells CASSLLGRGRPYEQYF. CDR3 nucleotides: TGTGCCAGCAGTTTATTGGGCAGGGGGCGCCCCTACGAGCAGTACTTC.

The J gene is TRBJ1-6, the V gene TRBV4-1; D is unclear. V lost 1 base and J lost 14, with 15 bases in between. CDR1 and CDR2 from the germline V gene are MGHRA and YSYEKL. The CDR3 sequence is 14 residues long. The CDR3 DNA sequence: TGCGCCAGCAGCCAAGTCTCTGACTCGCTGGCCCTCCACTTT. Translation gives CASSQVSDSLALHF.

The chain is built from TRBV7-6 and TRBJ1-2; 9 bases are shared with TRBD1. The V and J ends lost 4 bases and 6 bases, in that order; junction bases with no gene match: 3. CDR3 length: 13 amino acids. Germline V gives CDR1 SGHVS, CDR2 FNYEAQ. This CDR3 reads CASSSGQGHGYTF. CDR3 DNA sequence: TGTGCCAGCAGCTCGGGACAGGGTCATGGCTACACCTTC.

V and J are TRBV19 and TRBJ1-1, with D possibly TRBD1 on 5 matching bases. CDR1 is LNHDA, CDR2 SQIVND, per germline (reference sequence). This CDR3 has 15 residues. The V and J ends lost 7 bases and 3 bases respectively, with 18 bases between them. The CDR3 sequence is CASTGFTGSDTEAFF. For the CDR3, the DNA is TGTGCCAGTACAGGGTTCACTGGGTCCGACACTGAAGCTTTCTTT.

The table lists this clone with a few counts. This chain joins TRBV9 and TRBJ2-3, with 14 positions matching TRBD2. Trimming at V came to 2 bases and at J to 6 bases, leaving 11 bases not matched to a gene. Germline V gene sequence: CDR1 SGDLS, CDR2 YYNGEE. The CDR3 consists of 18 residues. The CDR3 sequence is CASSVGTSGGGDADTQYF. In DNA form, the CDR3 reads TGTGCCAGCAGCGTCGGGACTAGCGGGGGTGGGGACGCGGATACGCAGTATTTT. Filled out from reference TRBV9 and TRBJ2-3, the complete variable domain reads DSGVTQTPKHLITATGQRVTLRCSPRSGDLSVYWYQQSLDQGLQFLIQYYNGEERAKGNILERFSAQQFPDLHSELNLSSLELGDSALYFCASSVGTSGGGDADTQYFGPGTRLTVL.

V is TRBV6-1 and J is TRBJ2-1; no definite D call. From germline, CDR1 is MNHNS and CDR2 SASEGT. With 3 bases removed from V and 7 bases from J, the gap between germline ends came to 13 bases. The CDR3 covers 14 residues. CDR3 sequence reads: CASSESLGQNEQFF. In nucleotides, the CDR3 is TGTGCCAGCAGTGAGTCACTGGGCCAAAATGAGCAGTTCTTC.

This clone was seen only a few times. This chain connects TRBV2 to TRBJ1-5; 10 positions match TRBD1. This CDR3 is built from 16 residues. J was trimmed by 4 bases and V by 6 bases; bases with no gene match: 9. Germline V gives CDR1 SNHLY, CDR2 FYNNEI. CDR3 sequence: CASRAGTGVGNQPQHF. The CDR3, as DNA: TGTGCCAGCAGAGCCGGGACAGGGGTAGGGAATCAGCCCCAGCATTTT.

The genes are TRBV24-1 and TRBJ1-2; D is ambiguous. V was trimmed by 9 bases and J by 4 bases, leaving 8 bases between them. CDR1 is KGHDR, CDR2 SFDVKD, per germline. The CDR3 length is 11 residues. The CDR3 DNA follows: TGTGCCACCTGGTCGGTCTATGGCTACACCTTC. As protein: CATWSVYGYTF.

This clone has a count of ten or more. The rearrangement uses TRBV24-1 and TRBJ1-1, with 7 bases matching TRBD1. V dropped 3 bases and J dropped 5; count of bases not matched to a gene: 11. Germline V CDR1 and CDR2: KGHDR, SFDVKD. This CDR3 is built from 16 residues. As DNA, the CDR3 is TGTGCCACCAGTGATAATGTCGCAGGGGGTGGTACTGAAGCTTTCTTT. Translation gives CATSDNVAGGGTEAFF.

The chain is built from TRBV18 and TRBJ1-5; TRBD1 might be the D (6 bases). V lost 8 bases and J lost 3, with 20 bases in between. The CDR3 contains 16 residues. Germline V gene lookup returns CDR1 KGHSH and CDR2 LQKENI. In DNA, the CDR3 is TGTGCCAGCATCCACCACAGGGAGGGCAACAATCAGCCCCAGCATTTT. This sequence encodes CASIHHREGNNQPQHF.

The chain links TRBV6-1 to TRBJ1-5, with 8 positions matching TRBD1. The V and J ends lost 0 bases and 6 bases, in that order; junction bases with no gene match: 1. Germline V CDR1 and CDR2: MNHNS, SASEGT. The CDR3 loop spans 14 amino acids. The CDR3, as DNA: TGTGCCAGCAGTGAAGCACAGGGGGGTCAGCCCCAGCATTTT. This gives the protein CASSEAQGGQPQHF.

This chain uses TRBV24-1 with TRBJ1-2; D not certain. The CDR3 has 14 amino acids. V lost 0 bases and J lost 5, with 9 bases in between. CDR1 is KGHDR and CDR2 is SFDVKD in the germline V gene. Written as DNA, the CDR3 is TGTGCCACCAGTGATTTGACGGGGTCGTATGGCTACACCTTC. Its translation is CATSDLTGSYGYTF.

The chain recombines TRBV29-1 with TRBJ1-2, with a possible D match to TRBD1 (5 bases). V lost 3 bases to trimming and J lost 2 bases, with 7 bases between them. This CDR3 is 12 amino acids long. Germline-derived CDR1 and CDR2 are SQVTM and ANQGSEA. The CDR3 DNA sequence: TGCAGCGTTGACGGGGGAAACTATGGCTACACCTTC. This encodes CSVDGGNYGYTF.

The V and J genes are TRBV21-1 and TRBJ1-2; the table gives TRBD1 as D, unverified against the DNA. TRBV21-1 is reported as a pseudogene. This CDR3 has 15 amino acids. In DNA form, the CDR3 reads TGTGCCAGCAGCAAACCTAAGACACGGTCCTATGGCTACACCTTC. Its protein is CASSKPKTRSYGYTF.

V and J are TRBV2 and TRBJ2-3, with a weak D call TRBD2 (6 bases). Germline V CDR1 and CDR2: SNHLY, FYNNEI. This CDR3 is 11 amino acids long. The germline V and J ends were trimmed by 3 bases and 10 bases, with 8 bases remaining between them. Written as DNA, the CDR3 is TGTGCCAGCAGTGATAGGGAGGCGCAGTATTTT. Protein product: CASSDREAQYF.

The CDR3 bases are TGTGCCAGCAGAGATTCCGGGACAGGGGACAATGAGCAGTTCTTC. This gives the protein CASRDSGTGDNEQFF. The rearrangement joins TRBV6-6 to TRBJ2-1, with 10 bases that match TRBD1. Germline V gene data show CDR1 as MNHNY and CDR2 as SVGAGI (reference sequence). J gave up 5 bases and V 6 bases, and 7 bases lay outside the gene matches. There are 15 residues in the CDR3.

The rearrangement joins TRBV6-5 to TRBJ2-7, with TRBD2 matching 8 bases. CDR1 and CDR2 from the germline V gene are MNHEY and SVGAGI. J lost 6 bases, V lost 2 bases, and 3 bases had no gene match. This CDR3 is 13 amino acids long. CDR3 loop: CASSYERGLEQYF. For the CDR3, the DNA is TGTGCCAGCAGTTACGAGCGGGGGCTCGAGCAGTACTTC.

This clone was observed a few times. The chain carries TRBV3-1 (or the pseudogene TRBV3-2) and TRBJ2-1; 10 positions match TRBD2. Trimming took 4 bases from V and 1 from J; bases not matched to a gene: 10. The CDR3 has 18 residues. Germline assignment: CDR1 LGHDT and CDR2 YNNKEL (reference sequence). Here the CDR3 reads CASSPSAGGRGSYNEQFF. In DNA form, the CDR3 reads TGTGCCAGCAGCCCTTCAGCGGGGGGGCGTGGTTCCTACAATGAGCAGTTCTTC.

The chain employs TRBV2 and TRBJ1-1; perhaps TRBD1 as D (5 bases). The CDR3 totals 17 residues. In germline, CDR1 is SNHLY, CDR2 FYNNEI. V lost 0 bases to trimming and J lost 5 bases, with 19 bases between them. CDR3 nucleotide sequence: TGTGCCAGCAGTGAAGCTTCGGGGGGAAGGGGAAGAACTGAAGCTTTCTTT. This sequence encodes CASSEASGGRGRTEAFF.

This chain connects TRBV6-5 to TRBJ2-3; the D gene is possibly TRBD2 (6 bases). Germline CDR1 reads MNHEY; CDR2 reads SVGAGI. Trimming took 8 bases from V and 3 from J, leaving 18 bases between them. This CDR3 has 15 amino acids. The CDR3 protein is CASVHFLGGTDTQYF. DNA for the CDR3: TGTGCCAGCGTCCATTTCCTTGGGGGGACAGATACGCAGTATTTT.

This clone has only a few counts. This chain connects TRBV7-8 to TRBJ1-6, with D possibly being TRBD1 (5 bases). This CDR3 spans 13 amino acids. CDR1 and CDR2 (germline): SGHVS, FQNEAQ. V dropped 5 bases and J dropped 9 bases, with 11 bases sitting between them. This CDR3 reads CASSRRETSPLHF. The CDR3 bases are TGTGCCAGCAGCCGCAGGGAAACTTCACCCCTCCACTTT. The full variable domain, completed using reference TRBV7-8 and TRBJ1-6, is GAGVSQSPRYKVAKRGQDVALRCDPISGHVSLFWYQQALGQGPEFLTYFQNEAQLDKSGLPSDRFFAERPEGSVSTLKIQRTQQEDSAVYLCASSRRETSPLHFGNGTRLTVT.

The chain recombines TRBV12-3 or TRBV12-4 with TRBJ2-3; 8 nucleotides match TRBD1. The J segment lost 4 bases and the V segment lost 8 bases, leaving 2 bases of the junction unmatched. This CDR3 contains 12 residues. In nucleotides, the CDR3 is TGTGCCAGCGGACAGGGCGCAGATACGCAGTATTTT. Its protein is CASGQGADTQYF.

This clone was seen just once. This chain uses TRBV10-3 with TRBJ2-1, with 9 nucleotides matching TRBD1. This CDR3 spans 16 amino acids. Germline lookup yields CDR1 ENHRY and CDR2 SYGVKD. The junction had 12 bases not matched to a gene; V was cut back by 4 bases and J by 8 bases. CDR3 loop: CAISGDGTGRQYEQFF. The CDR3 DNA sequence: TGTGCCATCAGTGGGGACGGGACAGGGCGCCAATATGAGCAGTTCTTC.